These 20 T cell receptor beta chains originate from one sample sequenced in a study of T cell changes during pregnancy in multiple sclerosis. Generated by immunoSEQ multiplex PCR, the TCRdb table keeps only in-frame clones and is missing some. This repertoire shows 93,000 or so clones, about 91% found once; its top ten account for around 0.93%. The sample consisted of peripheral blood, taken before pregnancy. These receptors all come from a female donor with multiple sclerosis, enrolled in a pregnancy study.

CDR3 loop: CASSLEQGNYGYTF. CDR3 DNA: TGTGCCAGCAGCCTCGAACAGGGGAACTATGGCTACACCTTC. V and J are TRBV7-2 and TRBJ1-2; 7 nucleotides match TRBD1. The trim removed 5 bases at V and 2 bases at J, leaving 5 bases unmatched. CDR1 and CDR2 (germline): SGHTA, FQGNSA. The length of the CDR3 is 14 residues.

The CDR3 sequence is CASSQLPGQGSGTEAFF. In nucleotides, the CDR3 is TGCGCCAGCAGCCAGCTCCCGGGACAGGGAAGTGGCACTGAAGCTTTCTTT. The J gene is TRBJ1-1, the V gene TRBV4-1; the match to TRBD1 covers 9 bases. V was clipped by 3 bases and J by 4 bases; unmatched bases: 12. From germline, CDR1 is MGHRA and CDR2 YSYEKL. The CDR3 spans 17 residues.

This chain joins TRBV4-2 and TRBJ1-5; 7 nucleotides line up with TRBD1. Germline V gene lookup returns CDR1 LGHNA and CDR2 YNFKEQ. V shed 1 base, J shed 6 bases, and the junction held 0 bases outside the gene matches. The CDR3 covers 13 residues. The CDR3 reads CASSQGQGQPQHF. The CDR3 DNA is TGTGCCAGCAGCCAAGGACAGGGTCAGCCCCAGCATTTT.

The genes are TRBV19 and TRBJ2-3; 8 positions agree with TRBD2. Unmatched junction bases numbered 9, after V lost 6 bases and J lost 4 bases. Looked up from germline, CDR1 is LNHDA and CDR2 is SQIVND (reference sequence). CDR3 size: 15 residues. CDR3 coding DNA: TGTGCCAGTAGAAAGCTGCTAGCGGGCCCAGATACGCAGTATTTT. As protein: CASRKLLAGPDTQYF.

This chain uses TRBV10-3 with TRBJ2-7; 10 nucleotides match TRBD2. The CDR3 is 15 amino acids. The V gene end was trimmed by 3 bases and the J gene end by 2 bases; junction bases not matched to a gene: 4. CDR1 and CDR2 from the germline V gene are ENHRY and SYGVKD. The CDR3: CAISELAGLTYEQYF. The CDR3 nucleotides are TGTGCCATCAGTGAACTAGCGGGACTCACCTACGAGCAGTACTTC.

The chain combines TRBV28 with TRBJ2-2, with D possibly TRBD1 on 6 matching bases. Between the trimmed V and J ends, which lost 6 bases and 6 bases, there was a span of 8 bases. The CDR3 extends over 12 amino acids. The germline CDR1 and CDR2 sequences are MDHEN and SYDVKM. CDR3 DNA: TGTGCCAGCAGCCCAGGGGCCGGGGAGCTGTTTTTT. This sequence encodes CASSPGAGELFF.

This clone was seen more than once but under ten times. The chain combines TRBV5-5 with TRBJ2-7; D is unclear. The CDR3 extends over 14 amino acids. The V gene lost 1 base and the J gene lost 3 bases, with 11 bases spanning the gap. Looked up from germline, CDR1 is SGHKS and CDR2 is YYEKEE (reference sequence). The CDR3 is CASSLSPGNYEQYF. The CDR3 bases are TGTGCCAGCAGCTTGAGCCCAGGTAACTACGAGCAGTACTTC.

V and J are TRBV4-1 and TRBJ2-4, with 10 bases identical to TRBD2. Trimming removed 3 bases from V and 0 bases from J; junction bases left unmatched: 11. There are 19 residues in the CDR3. Germline assignment: CDR1 MGHRA and CDR2 YSYEKL. The CDR3 DNA is TGCGCCAGCAGCCATCGGACTAGCGGCCTCGAGGGAGCCAAAAACATTCAGTACTTC. This encodes CASSHRTSGLEGAKNIQYF.

This clone was seen just once. The chain is built from TRBV11-2 and TRBJ2-1, with 9 positions matching TRBD2. The CDR3 totals 16 residues. Germline V gene lookup returns CDR1 SGHAT and CDR2 FQNNGV. Trimming removed 5 bases from V and 5 bases from J; junction bases left unmatched: 10. CDR3 nucleotide sequence: TGTGCCAGCAGCGATCCTAGCGGGGTGGTCGACAATGAGCAGTTCTTC. Translation: CASSDPSGVVDNEQFF.

The CDR3 region is CASSSRQGNTEAFF. CDR3 nucleotides: TGCGCCAGCAGCTCCCGACAGGGGAACACTGAAGCTTTCTTT. The V call is TRBV4-1, the J call TRBJ1-1; the match to TRBD1 covers 7 bases. The CDR3 runs to 14 residues. The junction had 4 bases not matched to a gene; V was cut back by 5 bases and J by 1 base. Germline V gene sequence: CDR1 MGHRA, CDR2 YSYEKL.

This clone was seen just once. The V gene is TRBV2, the J gene TRBJ1-5; the D gene is possibly TRBD1 (5 bases). Germline V gene data show CDR1 as SNHLY and CDR2 as FYNNEI. CDR3 size: 13 residues. V was cut by 6 bases and J by 5 bases, with 11 bases left in between. CDR3 nucleotide sequence: TGTGCCAGCAGCCGTCGGGGGGATCAGCCCCAGCATTTT. It translates to CASSRRGDQPQHF.

This chain uses TRBV5-1 with TRBJ1-1; D ambiguous. This CDR3 spans 15 amino acids. V was pared by 4 bases and J by 1 base, with 14 bases between. From germline, CDR1 is SGHRS and CDR2 YFSETQ. The CDR3 spells CASSIVSGKNTEAFF. Here the CDR3 DNA reads TGCGCCAGCAGCATTGTATCCGGGAAGAACACTGAAGCTTTCTTT.

The chain uses TRBV7-2 and TRBJ2-6; perhaps TRBD1 as D (5 bases). Germline V gene sequence: CDR1 SGHTA, CDR2 FQGNSA. The ends were cut back, 4 bases at V and 1 base at J, with 11 bases in the middle. This CDR3 is built from 16 residues. The CDR3 region is CASSSWGNSGANVLTF. CDR3 bases: TGTGCCAGCAGCTCTTGGGGCAATTCTGGGGCCAACGTCCTGACTTTC.

V and J are TRBV11-2 and TRBJ2-1; D is undetermined. The germline V gene has CDR1 SGHAT and CDR2 FQNNGV. Between the trimmed V and J ends, which lost 2 bases and 4 bases, there was a span of 12 bases. The CDR3 is 15 residues long. The DNA of the CDR3 is TGTGCCAGCAGCTTATCGGTAGCAGCTTACAATGAGCAGTTCTTC. Translating gives CASSLSVAAYNEQFF. Combining the CDR3 with reference TRBV11-2 and TRBJ2-1 gives the whole variable domain EAGVAQSPRYKIIEKRQSVAFWCNPISGHATLYWYQQILGQGPKLLIQFQNNGVVDDSQLPKDRFSAERLKGVDSTLKIQPAKLEDSAVYLCASSLSVAAYNEQFFGPGTRLTVL.

Details on this clone: The same CDR3 can be traced to other DNA sequences in this sample. The rearrangement links TRBV11-2 to TRBJ2-1; no clear D. The V and J ends lost 5 bases and 8 bases respectively, with 10 bases between them. CDR1 SGHAT and CDR2 FQNNGV come from the germline V gene. The CDR3 has 12 amino acids. This chain's CDR3 is CASSLRGDEQFF. CDR3 coding DNA: TGTGCCAGCAGCCTAAGAGGCGATGAGCAGTTCTTC.

The J gene is TRBJ2-7, the V gene TRBV6-4; TRBD2 matches 13 bases. CDR1 and CDR2 (germline): MRHNA, SNTAGT. The V and J ends lost 6 bases and 3 bases, in that order; junction bases with no gene match: 5. This CDR3 contains 15 residues. Written as DNA, the CDR3 is TGTGCCAGCAGCGCCGGACTAGCGGGAGTCTACGAGCAGTACTTC. This gives the protein CASSAGLAGVYEQYF.

The chain has TRBV7-2 and TRBJ2-3; possible D gene TRBD2, 6 bases. Per germline, CDR1 SGHTA and CDR2 FQGNSA. The germline V and J ends were trimmed by 5 bases and 0 bases, with 12 bases remaining between them. The CDR3 spans 15 residues. In DNA, the CDR3 is TGTGCCAGCAGCCGCCGGAGCGGGAGCACAGATACGCAGTATTTT. Residues: CASSRRSGSTDTQYF.

This chain joins TRBV7-2 and TRBJ1-1, with TRBD1 matching 8 bases. The V segment lost 5 bases and the J segment 4 bases; nucleotides outside the gene matches: 6. The CDR3 runs 14 residues. Per germline, CDR1 SGHTA and CDR2 FQGNSA. This chain's CDR3 is CASSRVTGGTEAFF. The CDR3 region has the DNA TGTGCCAGCAGCCGCGTCACAGGGGGCACTGAAGCTTTCTTT.

This clone was seen just once. V gene TRBV7-2 combines with J gene TRBJ2-1, with 7 bases that match TRBD1. V lost 5 bases to trimming and J lost 6 bases; unmatched junction nucleotides: 10. This CDR3 contains 15 residues. CDR1 and CDR2 (germline): SGHTA, FQGNSA. CDR3 bases: TGTGCCAGCAGCCCAAAGGGACAGCTACGCAATGAGCAGTTCTTC. Translating gives CASSPKGQLRNEQFF.

The chain is built from TRBV5-1 and TRBJ1-4; perhaps TRBD1 as D (5 bases). V gave up 2 bases and J gave up 3 bases, with 11 bases separating them. This CDR3 contains 15 residues. Per the germline V gene, CDR1 is SGHRS and CDR2 is YFSETQ. CDR3 region: CASSFDRRANEKLFF. Here the CDR3 DNA reads TGCGCCAGCAGCTTCGACAGAAGGGCTAATGAAAAACTGTTTTTT.